Listed here are 20 T cell receptor beta chains from one sample, sequenced in a study of glioma-infiltrating T cells. Using RNA template, CDR3s of TCR alpha and beta were amplified with iRepertoire arm-PCR. TCRdb reanalysed the multiplex PCR reads using MiXCR and keeps one entry per CDR3 protein. Seen here are 20,000 to 25,000 distinct CDR3 sequences, just under 25% observed once, and the top ten hold 13%. The sample consisted of glioma tissue, nonneoplastic brain tissue, or PBMCs (not recorded which). These receptors all stem from a human donor with low-grade glioma or glioblastoma, undergoing nonglioma brain surgery, or in good health (not recorded which).

A remark on this clonotype: This clone may be a read error of a much larger clone one base away. This sequence joins TRBV7-6 and TRBJ2-7; D not resolved. Germline CDR1 and CDR2: SGHVS and FNYEAQ. The CDR3 is 13 amino acids. The CDR3 DNA follows: TGTGCCAGCAGCTTAAACAACGCCTACGAGCACTACTTC. Protein sequence: CASSLNNAYEHYF.

This clonotype has a count of ten or more. The chain is built from TRBV20-1 and TRBJ2-5, with D perhaps being TRBD1 or TRBD2 (6 bases each). The CDR3 contains 16 residues. V was pared by 1 base and J by 1 base, with 16 bases between. Germline V gene data show CDR1 as DFQATT and CDR2 as SNEGSKA (reference sequence). Here the CDR3 DNA reads TGCAGTGCTAGAGCTCTACAGACGGGGGCCCAAGAGACCCAGTACTTC. It codes for CSARALQTGAQETQYF.

At least ten counts were recorded for this clonotype. This chain connects TRBV7-2 to TRBJ2-7; possibly TRBD2 for D (6 bases). The germline V and J ends were trimmed by 5 bases and 3 bases, with 17 bases remaining between them. CDR3 length equals 15 residues. Germline V gene sequence: CDR1 SGHTA, CDR2 FQGNSA. The CDR3, as DNA: TGTGCCAGCAGCCTTAGTTGGGACTCCTACTACGAGCAGTACTTC. It specifies CASSLSWDSYYEQYF. The whole variable domain, remainder taken from reference TRBV7-2 and TRBJ2-7, is GAGVSQSPSNKVTEKGKDVELRCDPISGHTALYWYRQSLGQGLEFLIYFQGNSAPDKSGLPSDRFSAERTGGSVSTLTIQRTQQEDSAVYLCASSLSWDSYYEQYFGPGTRLTVT.

In this sample, this clonotype turned up a few times. CDR3 nucleotide sequence: TGTGCCAGCAGCGAAGAGCGGGGACGCACAGATACGCAGTATTTT. Protein: CASSEERGRTDTQYF. The chain carries TRBV28 and TRBJ2-3, with 7 bases fitting TRBD2. Germline CDR1 and CDR2: MDHEN and SYDVKM. The V segment lost 6 bases and the J segment 1 base; nucleotides outside the gene matches: 7. The CDR3 runs to 15 residues.

This clonotype is labeled as medium-sized. CDR3 residues: CSAPKDGGSTQYF. Here the CDR3 DNA reads TGCAGTGCCCCGAAGGATGGCGGGTCGACCCAGTACTTC. This chain links TRBV20-1 with TRBJ2-5; maybe TRBD2 (5 bases). In germline, CDR1 is DFQATT, CDR2 SNEGSKA (reference sequence). The length of the CDR3 is 13 residues. V was cut by 6 bases and J by 7 bases, with 18 bases left in between.

Details on this clonotype: Given a much more abundant clone one base away, this may be a read error. The rearrangement uses TRBV4-1 and TRBJ1-6; the D gene is possibly TRBD1 (5 bases). The CDR3 contains 15 residues. The V end was cut by 3 bases, the J end by 3 bases, with 9 bases between. Germline CDR1 reads MGHRA; CDR2 reads YSYEKL. In DNA form, the CDR3 reads TGCGCCAGCAGCCACTCGACAGACTATAATTCACCCCTCCACTTT. Translated: CASSHSTDYNSPLHF.

The J gene is TRBJ2-5, the V gene TRBV11-2; TRBD2 aligns across 9 bases. Germline assignment: CDR1 SGHAT and CDR2 FQNNGV. The ends lost 5 bases at V and 5 bases at J; junction bases unmatched: 15. This CDR3 spans 17 amino acids. CDR3 in DNA: TGTGCCAGCAGCCCGGGGACGTGGGCGGGGGGGCTTGAGACCCAGTACTTC. This sequence encodes CASSPGTWAGGLETQYF.

This clonotype has more than one count but fewer than ten. A read error may account for a junction end that differs from germline. This chain uses TRBV7-2 with TRBJ2-5; D is uncertain. CDR1 is SGHTA and CDR2 is FQGNSA in the germline V gene. CDR3 size: 12 residues. The CDR3 DNA sequence: TGTGCCCGCAGCCGCTCTGGGGAGACCCAGTACTTC. Amino acids: CARSRSGETQYF.

This clonotype was counted only a few times. The chain uses TRBV7-9 and TRBJ2-5, with D possibly TRBD2 on 6 matching bases. The CDR3 runs 17 residues. The germline V and J ends were trimmed by 5 bases and 4 bases, with 23 bases remaining between them. Germline V gene sequence: CDR1 SEHNR, CDR2 FQNEAQ (reference sequence). The CDR3 region is CASSQTTRTNGGETQYF. Written as DNA, the CDR3 is TGTGCCAGCAGCCAAACGACCCGGACTAACGGGGGAGAGACCCAGTACTTC.

This chain connects TRBV20-1 to TRBJ2-3; TRBD1 or TRBD2 may be the D gene (6 bases each). This CDR3 region has 13 residues. Trimming removed 4 bases from V and 8 bases from J, with 16 bases in between. The germline CDR1 and CDR2 sequences are DFQATT and SNEGSKA (reference sequence). This CDR3 is CSATGLRGGTQYF. The CDR3 bases are TGCAGTGCTACGGGACTTAGAGGGGGTACGCAGTATTTT.

This clonotype was seen ten or more times. The V gene is TRBV27, the J gene TRBJ1-4; D perhaps matches TRBD1 (5 bases). The CDR3 runs 14 residues. Deletions cut 7 bases from V and 6 bases from J, with 15 bases between. Germline V CDR1 and CDR2: MNHEY, SMNVEV (reference sequence). CDR3 amino acids: CASTLRGGDEKLFF. As DNA, the CDR3 is TGTGCCAGCACCTTAAGGGGCGGGGATGAAAAACTGTTTTTT.

In its sample, this clonotype was seen a few times. This sequence joins TRBV4-2 and TRBJ2-7; maybe TRBD2 (6 bases). Germline CDR1 LGHNA, CDR2 YNFKEQ. CDR3 length: 17 amino acids. Trimming shortened V by 3 bases and J by 0 bases, and 18 bases separated the two germline ends. The CDR3 is CASSQDSRRDFSYEQYF. Here the CDR3 DNA reads TGTGCCAGCAGCCAGGATTCACGCCGGGACTTCTCCTACGAGCAGTACTTC.

This clonotype showed up many times. The rearrangement uses TRBV6-2 or TRBV6-3 and TRBJ2-7, with D perhaps matching TRBD1 or TRBD2 (5 bases each). The CDR3 is 16 residues long. CDR1 and CDR2 from the germline V gene are MNHEY and SVGEGT. Trimming pared 4 bases from V and 0 bases from J, leaving 16 bases between. CDR3 coding DNA: TGTGCCAGCAGTTCCGGACCGGGACCGGCCTCCTACGAGCAGTACTTC. Its protein product is CASSSGPGPASYEQYF.

This clonotype was seen repeatedly, ten times or more. The chain links TRBV27 to TRBJ2-1; 8 nucleotides line up with TRBD2. This CDR3 spans 14 amino acids. V shed 3 bases and J 10 bases; nucleotides not matched to a gene: 8. Germline loops: CDR1 MNHEY, CDR2 SMNVEV (reference sequence). As DNA, the CDR3 is TGTGCCAGCAGTTTCCTAGCGGGCGTGGGGGAGCAGTTCTTC. Its translation is CASSFLAGVGEQFF.

This clonotype was seen more than once but under ten times. J is TRBJ2-1 and V is TRBV6-6; D gene unclear. Germline CDR1 MNHNY, CDR2 SVGAGI (reference sequence). V lost 8 bases to trimming and J lost 4 bases, with 18 bases between them. The CDR3 runs 15 residues. CDR3 residues: CASRPTLSAYNEQFF. The CDR3 DNA sequence: TGTGCCAGCCGACCGACCCTATCTGCGTACAATGAGCAGTTCTTC.

The chain recombines TRBV6-1 with TRBJ2-1; 7 bases are a match to TRBD1. Germline V lookup: CDR1 MNHNS, CDR2 SASEGT. The V segment lost 10 bases and the J segment 6 bases; nucleotides outside the gene matches: 9. The CDR3 consists of 13 residues. CDR3 in DNA: TGTGCCAATACAGGGGTTCCAGGCAATGAGCAGTTCTTC. This translates into CANTGVPGNEQFF.

The chain uses TRBV7-9 and TRBJ2-1; maybe TRBD2 (5 bases). This CDR3 spans 14 amino acids. The V gene lost 1 base and the J gene lost 9 bases, with 13 bases spanning the gap. Germline CDR1 reads SEHNR; CDR2 reads FQNEAQ (reference sequence). The chain's CDR3 is CASSLGLEGGEQFF. The CDR3 coding sequence is TGTGCCAGCAGCTTAGGGCTAGAGGGTGGTGAGCAGTTCTTC.

In its sample, this clonotype was seen many times. This chain joins TRBV12-3 or TRBV12-4 and TRBJ1-1; unclear D gene. The CDR3 totals 14 residues. Trimming left V 3 bases short and J 2 bases short, with 10 bases between. The DNA of the CDR3 is TGTGCCAGCAGTTTGAGTTTAACAAACACTGAAGCTTTCTTT. Translating gives CASSLSLTNTEAFF.

This clonotype appeared a few times. CDR3: CASSLGVQGNQPQHF. In DNA, the CDR3 is TGTGCCAGCAGCTTAGGGGTGCAGGGGAATCAGCCCCAGCATTTT. This rearrangement joins TRBV7-6 to TRBJ1-5, with TRBD1 as a possible D gene (6 bases). Germline V CDR1 and CDR2: SGHVS, FNYEAQ. Trimming pared 1 base from V and 4 bases from J, leaving 11 bases between. The length of the CDR3 is 15 residues.

The J gene is TRBJ1-1, the V gene TRBV30, with D tentatively TRBD1 (6 bases). V was cut by 7 bases and J by 3 bases, with 15 bases left in between. The CDR3 is 13 amino acids. Germline V gene sequence: CDR1 GTSNPN, CDR2 SVGIG (reference sequence). The CDR3 protein is CASERGGHTEAFF. The CDR3 bases are TGTGCCTCGGAAAGAGGGGGTCACACTGAAGCTTTCTTT.